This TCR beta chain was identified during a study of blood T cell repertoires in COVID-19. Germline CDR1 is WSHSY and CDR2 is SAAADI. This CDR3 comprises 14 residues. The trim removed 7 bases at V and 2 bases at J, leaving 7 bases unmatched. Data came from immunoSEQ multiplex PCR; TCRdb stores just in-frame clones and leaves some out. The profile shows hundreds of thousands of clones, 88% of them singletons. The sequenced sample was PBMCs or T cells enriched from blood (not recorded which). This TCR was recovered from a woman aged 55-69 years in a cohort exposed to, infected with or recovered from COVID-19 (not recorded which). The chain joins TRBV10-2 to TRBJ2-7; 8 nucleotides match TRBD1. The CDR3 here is CASTDRQGTYEQYF. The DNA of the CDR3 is TGCGCCAGCACCGATAGACAGGGGACCTACGAGCAGTACTTC.